This entry is about one T cell receptor beta chain. Trimming cost V 2 bases and J 4 bases, with 11 bases left between them. CDR3 length: 13 amino acids. Per germline, CDR1 GTSNPN and CDR2 SVGIG (reference sequence). These data originate in a study of cytomegalovirus exposure and HLA in healthy donors. PCR used 60 Vbeta primers and 13 Jbeta primers. Original data processing: A follow-up analysis tallied 86 million or so unique TCR beta chains, roughly 11 million shared. TCRdb's table, derived via immunoSEQ multiplex PCR, lists solely in-frame clones and lacks some. V, J and clone size reflect that table, while D and trimming were determined from the DNA. This table holds about 150,000 clones, roughly 85% found once.

Sequenced material: PBMCs. The chain is built from TRBV30 and TRBJ1-1, with D hard to call. This sequence originates from a male donor in good health and CMV-seronegative. The CDR3 coding sequence is TGTGCCTGGAGTTGGGCAGAGGGCACTGAAGCTTTCTTT. The encoded protein is CAWSWAEGTEAFF.